This T cell receptor beta chain is from a study of T cell repertoires in cytomegalovirus infection. Overall study context: In public TCR beta signatures, there were indications of both CMV infection and matching HLA type. General study findings and limits: Dominating the ex vivo response were TCR beta clonotypes that were CMV-specific and HLA-C-restricted. Carriage of CMV together with the relevant HLA was identifiable through cumulative public TCR beta family frequency.

Concerning this clonotype: Its antigen is not identified. The missing conserved phenylalanine or tryptophan at the end of this CDR3 makes a read error likely. The DNA is omitted, as the CDR3 cannot be located on it reliably, and the CDR3 follows TCRdb's listing.

In TCRdb, the reads were re-called with MiXCR into one record per CDR3 protein. The sample has 250,000 to 300,000 distinct CDR3 sequences; about 23% are singletons. The sequencing sample was made of PBMCs. This clonotype originated in a human donor in good health (CMV status not recorded). Some clones in this sample may be carry-over from other donors' samples.

The CDR3 here is CASSLGGPHRNL. The chain joins TRBV7-2 to TRBJ2-1; the table calls TRBD2, which could not be checked here. The CDR3 is made up of 12 amino acids, end residues included. Germline V lookup: CDR1 SGHTA, CDR2 FQGNSA.